The entry below gives a single TCR beta chain sequence along with its context. Its specific antigen is unknown. Per-nucleotide qualities are absent, and no much larger clonotype sits a single base away. This sample was included in a study of T cell responses to AZD1222 COVID-19 vaccine (dated by TCRdb to the early 2020s). Background on the whole study: TCR sequencing covered 233 trial participants: 200 to 210 given two doses of AZD1222 and 26 given two doses of MenACWY control vaccine. Enrollment into the trials was organized by age into subgroups of 18-55, 56-69 and 70-plus years, and those subgroups contained approximately 160, 26 and 62 TCR-sequenced participants, respectively.

The CDR3 measures 14 amino acids from cysteine to phenylalanine. Only CDR3 DNA is held: 42 bases, read in frame from base 1. From the germline V gene, CDR1 is SQVTM and CDR2 is ANQGSEA. The research as a whole found: Participants were mostly white British, with more females than males. The authors suggested clonal diversity may have been underestimated. Nearly half of unique spike-specific TCRs reportedly recognized epitopes outside regions mutated in the B.1.351 and B.1.1.7 variants. A significant rise in spike-specific TCR breadth and depth was observed after two AZD1222 doses relative to day 0 and relative to MenACWY recipients. Vaccine-associated CD4 TCRs spanned the whole spike protein, with dominant responses in regions 160-218 and 743-854. Conclusions about previously exposed vaccinees were limited because only six AZD1222 recipients were SARS-CoV-2 seropositive at baseline. In the small 56-69-year group, the increase in depth fell short of significance, most likely because of low power. No day 14 peak-response samples were available, so repertoires were characterized only after the peak T cell response.

The CDR3 regions of human TCRbeta chains were analyzed by immunosequencing. From the authors' description of their analysis: Repertoire TCRs were checked for matches against a reference library of SARS-CoV-2-specific TCRs that had been generated using the MIRA antigen-specificity platform. Breadth was defined as the fraction of unique TCRs that were SARS-CoV-2-associated, and depth was defined as the fraction of total T cells that were SARS-CoV-2-associated. Each spike-specific TCR was assigned to its reactive spike region and to a CD4 or CD8 class using the MIRA data. Log10-transformed breadth and depth values were compared by one-way ANOVA with Sidak's multiple comparisons tests. The source is immuneACCESS, and TCRdb retained only in-frame sequences with V and J called. Part of the clones is not carried over; for the studies checked, unresolved V genes explain less than half of this, and the remainder is unexplained. The V and J calls and clone size are taken from that table; D and trimming were inferred from the DNA. Within this sample are 150,000 to 250,000 clones, with roughly 92% of them counted one time only. The ten largest clones add up to approximately 3.4% of the sample.

Interpreted using the paper, the time point label stands for: about 28 days (+/-7) after the second vaccine dose. Because spike-specific TCR depth and breadth did not differ between the two schedules, AZD1222 recipients who got a second dose at roughly 4 weeks were pooled with those who got a second dose at roughly 12 weeks. Vaccinee samples were obtained from the UK trials COV001 and COV002, which included a single-blind randomized controlled phase 2/3 trial of AZD1222 (ChAdOx1 nCoV-19) in healthy adults. For TCRbeta chain sequencing, PBMC samples were collected from trial participants at day 0 and at day 28 after the second dose.

The source was peripheral blood, collected 28 days after the second AZD1222 dose. The sequence came from an adult who received the AZD1222 COVID-19 vaccine. The chain is encoded by TRBV29-1 joined to TRBJ1-4, with the D gene uncertain. The sequenced DNA is TGCAGTGCTCAACACGGAGCAACTAATGAAAAACTGTTTTTT. The translation is CSAQHGATNEKLFF.